The next 26 T cell receptor beta chains were all read from a single sample in a study of cytotoxic CD8 clonotypes in ibrutinib-treated CLL. Sequencing was performed with immunoSEQ multiplex PCR; in TCRdb, only in-frame clones are kept and a portion is missing. The table shows some 200,000 clones, with approximately 79% occurring only once. Sequenced here: PBMCs, sampled after 12 months of ibrutinib treatment. The receptor source for this set is a human donor with chronic lymphocytic leukemia.

V gene TRBV15 combines with J gene TRBJ1-1; D is uncertain. The CDR3 has 14 amino acids. The ends were cut back, 5 bases at V and 0 bases at J, with 10 bases in the middle. Looked up from germline, CDR1 is LNHNV and CDR2 is YYDKDF (reference sequence). The CDR3 sequence is CATSSGRMNTEAFF. For the CDR3, the DNA is TGTGCCACCAGCTCCGGACGGATGAACACTGAAGCTTTCTTT.

This clone was detected only a few times. The chain joins TRBV27 to TRBJ2-7, with TRBD2 as a possible D gene (6 bases). CDR3 length: 15 residues. CDR1 and CDR2 from the germline V gene are MNHEY and SMNVEV (reference sequence). V lost 1 base and J 1 base, leaving 11 bases between the germline ends. CDR3 sequence: CASSLWVGGSYEQYF. In DNA form, the CDR3 reads TGTGCCAGCAGTTTATGGGTTGGAGGGTCCTACGAGCAGTACTTC.

There are a few counts of this clone. The V gene is TRBV28, the J gene TRBJ2-1; the match to TRBD1 covers 7 bases. Germline V CDR1 and CDR2: MDHEN, SYDVKM. The CDR3 consists of 15 residues. V dropped 5 bases and J dropped 5; count of bases not matched to a gene: 9. The CDR3: CASSRTLTGHNEQFF. As DNA, the CDR3 is TGTGCCAGCAGTCGAACCTTGACAGGGCACAATGAGCAGTTCTTC.

J is TRBJ1-1 and V is TRBV28; D ambiguous. The V gene lost 6 bases and the J gene lost 0 bases, with 11 bases spanning the gap. The germline V gene encodes CDR1 MDHEN and CDR2 SYDVKM. The CDR3 runs 14 residues. The CDR3 loop is CASSVLAMNTEAFF. CDR3 DNA sequence: TGTGCCAGCAGCGTCTTGGCTATGAACACTGAAGCTTTCTTT.

The V and J genes are TRBV18 and TRBJ1-2; no reliable D call. The CDR3 is made up of 12 amino acids. Germline V lookup: CDR1 KGHSH, CDR2 LQKENI. Trimming took 0 bases from V and 6 from J, leaving 5 bases between them. The CDR3 sequence: CASSPPEDGYTF. CDR3 bases: TGTGCCAGCTCACCACCGGAGGATGGCTACACCTTC.

V is TRBV11-2 and J is TRBJ1-3; 9 bases are shared with TRBD1. The V segment lost 4 bases and the J segment 10 bases; nucleotides outside the gene matches: 5. The CDR3 runs to 13 residues. Looked up from germline, CDR1 is SGHAT and CDR2 is FQNNGV. In nucleotides, the CDR3 is TGTGCCAGCAGCTCGGGACAGGGCTTGACCATATATTTT. It translates to CASSSGQGLTIYF.

The rearrangement joins TRBV27 to TRBJ2-3; a weak D match, TRBD2 (5 bases). This CDR3 is 15 amino acids long. Germline assignment: CDR1 MNHEY and CDR2 SMNVEV (reference sequence). The V end was cut by 7 bases, the J end by 3 bases, with 17 bases between. The CDR3 nucleotides are TGTGCCAGCACCATGGACTCACACAAGACAGATACGCAGTATTTT. Its protein is CASTMDSHKTDTQYF.

The chain links TRBV11-2 to TRBJ1-1; 7 bases fit TRBD1. Germline V gene data show CDR1 as SGHAT and CDR2 as FQNNGV. The junction had 10 bases not matched to a gene; V was cut back by 5 bases and J by 1 base. The CDR3 covers 16 residues. DNA for the CDR3: TGTGCCAGCAGCCCCATCCCTACAGGGGCGAACACTGAAGCTTTCTTT. Protein: CASSPIPTGANTEAFF.

The chain links TRBV5-4 to TRBJ2-1, with 7 bases fitting TRBD1. The germline gives CDR1 SGHNT, CDR2 YYREEE (reference sequence). CDR3 size: 15 residues. The trim removed 4 bases at V and 0 bases at J, leaving 4 bases unmatched. CDR3 region: CASSHGTASYNEQFF. The CDR3 bases are TGTGCCAGCAGCCACGGGACAGCCTCCTACAATGAGCAGTTCTTC.

CDR3 protein: CASSPGTGRINEQYF. CDR3 DNA: TGTGCCAGCAGCCCCGGGACAGGGCGGATCAACGAGCAGTACTTC. This chain connects TRBV5-8 to TRBJ2-7, with 9 bases that match TRBD1. CDR1 and CDR2 from the germline V gene are SGHTS and YDEGEE. With 4 bases clipped from V and 5 bases from J, the junction kept 10 bases outside the gene matches. The CDR3 contains 15 residues.

Only a few counts were recorded for this clone. V is TRBV18 and J is TRBJ1-4; 8 nucleotides agree with TRBD1. This CDR3 has 14 amino acids. Germline CDR1 and CDR2: KGHSH and LQKENI. Trimming at V came to 7 bases and at J to 6 bases, leaving 7 bases not matched to a gene. The CDR3, as DNA: TGTGCCAGCTATTCAGGGGGCAATTATGAAAAACTGTTTTTT. It specifies CASYSGGNYEKLFF.

This sequence joins TRBV7-8 and TRBJ2-1; 12 bases map to TRBD2. Trimming cost V 6 bases and J 7 bases; bases outside gene matches: 13. The length of the CDR3 is 17 residues. The germline CDR1 and CDR2 sequences are SGHVS and FQNEAQ. The CDR3 loop is CASSSKLLAGGINEQFF. The CDR3 nucleotides are TGTGCCAGCAGTTCTAAACTTCTAGCGGGGGGGATAAATGAGCAGTTCTTC.

This clone appeared a single time. V and J are TRBV27 and TRBJ1-2; no clear D gene. Looked up from germline, CDR1 is MNHEY and CDR2 is SMNVEV (reference sequence). The CDR3 covers 13 residues. V shed 5 bases and J shed 8 bases, with 15 bases lying between them. CDR3 sequence: CASSPSAGNGYTF. DNA of the CDR3: TGTGCCAGCAGTCCGTCGGCGGGGAACGGCTACACCTTC.

This clone was counted ten times or more. The V gene is TRBV2, the J gene TRBJ2-6, with D uncertain. The CDR3 covers 14 residues. Germline V gives CDR1 SNHLY, CDR2 FYNNEI. V lost 4 bases and J 2 bases, leaving 6 bases between the germline ends. CDR3 sequence: CASSGEAGANVLTF. The CDR3 DNA reads as TGTGCCAGCAGTGGCGAAGCTGGGGCCAACGTCCTGACTTTC.

The chain combines TRBV7-9 with TRBJ1-2; the D is unclear. Germline loops: CDR1 SEHNR, CDR2 FQNEAQ (reference sequence). V lost 5 bases and J lost 13, with 17 bases in between. The CDR3 runs to 12 residues. The CDR3 loop reads CASSPSRRSSTF. The CDR3 region has the DNA TGTGCCAGCAGCCCGAGTCGGCGGTCCTCCACCTTC.

CDR3 protein: CACSGGGVVETQYF. The CDR3 region has the DNA TGTGCCTGCTCAGGGGGCGGGGTGGTAGAGACCCAGTACTTC. This sequence joins TRBV30 and TRBJ2-5; 8 bases fit TRBD1. V lost 6 bases and J lost 4; bases outside the gene matches: 10. The CDR3 is 14 residues long. Per the germline V gene, CDR1 is GTSNPN and CDR2 is SVGIG (reference sequence).

This clone was counted only a few times. V and J are TRBV5-4 and TRBJ2-7, with 8 nucleotides matching TRBD1. Germline CDR1 reads SGHNT; CDR2 reads YYREEE (reference sequence). The CDR3 length is 19 residues. Unmatched junction bases numbered 17, after V lost 2 bases and J lost 1 base. CDR3 coding DNA: TGTGCCAGCAGCTTCGTGGACAGGGAGGTCTGGATTCAATCCTACGAGCAGTACTTC. Translation gives CASSFVDREVWIQSYEQYF.

The rearrangement joins TRBV10-3 to TRBJ2-5; TRBD2 aligns across 8 bases. The CDR3 covers 15 residues. Germline trimming cut 5 bases from V and 4 bases from J; bases unmatched to any gene: 9. Germline assignment: CDR1 ENHRY and CDR2 SYGVKD. CDR3 coding DNA: TGTGCCATCAGTTCCCCGGCTACTAGCGGAGAGACCCAGTACTTC. This translates into CAISSPATSGETQYF.

A single count supports this clone. This sequence joins TRBV28 and TRBJ1-1; the D gene is possibly TRBD1 (5 bases). The CDR3 contains 16 residues. V dropped 2 bases and J dropped 0 bases, with 13 bases sitting between them. Germline loops: CDR1 MDHEN, CDR2 SYDVKM. CDR3 in amino acids: CASSLVSGGMNTEAFF. In DNA form, the CDR3 reads TGTGCCAGCAGTTTAGTATCGGGGGGTATGAACACTGAAGCTTTCTTT.

The V and J genes are TRBV19 and TRBJ2-1; 10 nucleotides line up with TRBD1. The CDR3 has 14 residues. Losses at the gene ends were 6 bases for V and 4 bases for J; bases not matched to a gene: 3. Germline CDR1 and CDR2: LNHDA and SQIVND (reference sequence). The CDR3 DNA reads TGTGCCAGTAGGGGGACAGGGGATTACAATGAGCAGTTCTTC. It translates to CASRGTGDYNEQFF.

The rearrangement links TRBV21-1 to TRBJ1-1; the table's D call, TRBD1, has no DNA check behind it. TRBV21-1 is recorded as a pseudogene. This CDR3 contains 15 residues. The CDR3 sequence: CASRPGQGAFTEAFF. CDR3 sequence (DNA): TGTGCCAGCAGGCCGGGACAGGGGGCTTTCACTGAAGCTTTCTTT.

This clone came up once. This chain uses TRBV11-2 with TRBJ2-1; no clear D. The CDR3 spans 14 residues. V was cut by 1 base and J by 3 bases, with 7 bases left in between. Germline V gives CDR1 SGHAT, CDR2 FQNNGV. The CDR3 spells CASSLVSSYNEQFF. The DNA of the CDR3 is TGTGCCAGCAGCTTAGTTTCCAGCTACAATGAGCAGTTCTTC. Full variable domain (rest looked up from reference TRBV11-2 and TRBJ2-1): EAGVAQSPRYKIIEKRQSVAFWCNPISGHATLYWYQQILGQGPKLLIQFQNNGVVDDSQLPKDRFSAERLKGVDSTLKIQPAKLEDSAVYLCASSLVSSYNEQFFGPGTRLTVL.

The gene calls are TRBV12-5 and TRBJ2-2, with D perhaps matching TRBD2 (6 bases). The CDR3 runs 16 residues. Germline V gives CDR1 LGHNT, CDR2 FRNRAP. V was shortened by 5 bases and J by 3 bases, with 16 bases between the two germline ends. CDR3 region: CASGQRDGGDTGELFF. The CDR3 nucleotides read TGTGCTAGTGGTCAACGCGATGGAGGGGACACCGGGGAGCTGTTTTTT. The full variable domain, in which reference TRBV12-5 and TRBJ2-2 provide the parts outside the CDR3, is DARVTQTPRHKVTEMGQEVTMRCQPILGHNTVFWYRQTMMQGLELLAYFRNRAPLDDSGMPKDRFSAEMPDATLATLKIQPSEPRDSAVYFCASGQRDGGDTGELFFGEGSRLTVL.

The V and J genes are TRBV10-1 and TRBJ2-2; weak D call: TRBD1 (5 bases). Trimming removed 3 bases at V and 6 bases at J, with 11 bases between. The length of the CDR3 is 14 residues. CDR1 is WNHNN, CDR2 SYGVQD, per germline (reference sequence). This chain's CDR3 is CASSEGVEAGELFF. CDR3 DNA sequence: TGCGCCAGCAGTGAAGGGGTTGAGGCCGGGGAGCTGTTTTTT.

The chain uses TRBV6-4 and TRBJ1-5; TRBD1 aligns across 7 bases. With V trimmed by 9 bases and J by 7 bases, 6 bases remained unmatched. Per germline, CDR1 MRHNA and CDR2 SNTAGT. The CDR3 spans 12 residues. The CDR3 nucleotides are TGTGCCAGTACAGGGGAAGGGCAGCCCCAGCATTTT. Its protein is CASTGEGQPQHF.

This chain connects TRBV30 to TRBJ1-2; D gene uncertain. V was shortened by 0 bases and J by 4 bases, with 12 bases between the two germline ends. CDR1 is GTSNPN, CDR2 SVGIG, per germline (reference sequence). The CDR3 length is 14 residues. The CDR3 loop reads CAWSVPLGGYGYTF. CDR3 DNA sequence: TGTGCCTGGAGTGTGCCCCTCGGCGGCTATGGCTACACCTTC.